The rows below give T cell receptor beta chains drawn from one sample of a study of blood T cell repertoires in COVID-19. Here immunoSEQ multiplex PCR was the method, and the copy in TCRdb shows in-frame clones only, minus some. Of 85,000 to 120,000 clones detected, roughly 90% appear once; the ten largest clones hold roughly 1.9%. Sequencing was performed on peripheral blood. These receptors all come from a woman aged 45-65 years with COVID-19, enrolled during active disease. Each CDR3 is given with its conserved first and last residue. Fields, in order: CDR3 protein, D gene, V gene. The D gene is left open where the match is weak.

CDR3: CASSQEGQGFAEAFF
D: TRBD1
V: TRBV4-1

CDR3: CASSIQGHNQPQHF
D: NA
V: TRBV7-2

CDR3: CASSQVFSGSDEQYF
D: NA
V: TRBV4-3

CDR3: CASSLQGAGYSPLHF
D: TRBD1
V: TRBV27

CDR3: CASSYAGNYGYTF
D: NA
V: TRBV6-2/TRBV6-3

CDR3: CAGPGGGAVSKSVTDTQYF
D: NA
V: TRBV19

CDR3: CASRDSYNSPLHF
D: NA
V: TRBV6-5

CDR3: CATSVLDRDYNSPLHF
D: NA
V: TRBV24-1

CDR3: CSVGQGRGGYTF
D: TRBD1
V: TRBV29-1

CDR3: CASSQLPGQEANYGYTF
D: TRBD1
V: TRBV4-1

CDR3: CASSSSPGQGAGANVLTF
D: TRBD1
V: TRBV9

CDR3: CASSTLRGTEAFF
D: NA
V: TRBV28

CDR3: CASSLRSRAFF
D: NA
V: TRBV13

CDR3: CASSPLGQGDQPQHF
D: TRBD1
V: TRBV28

CDR3: CASSPGQAATNEKLFF
D: TRBD1
V: TRBV5-1

CDR3: CASSSGQINQPQHF
D: NA
V: TRBV6-5

CDR3: CASSLDGQDSYNSPLHF
D: NA
V: TRBV11-3

CDR3: CAWSAGLLHGYTF
D: NA
V: TRBV30

CDR3: CASSENTITDTQYF
D: NA
V: TRBV19

CDR3: CASSPRIGVRYEQYF
D: NA
V: TRBV18

CDR3: CASSVFQGQETQYF
D: NA
V: TRBV9

CDR3: CASSQDPRTGYYEQYF
D: TRBD1
V: TRBV4-1

CDR3: CATSDTGAAGNTIYF
D: TRBD1
V: TRBV24-1

CDR3: CSVADRENEKLFF
D: TRBD1
V: TRBV29-1

CDR3: CASSVEAGGSYNEQFF
D: TRBD2
V: TRBV9

CDR3: CAWSVLSGGPNEQFF
D: TRBD2
V: TRBV30